The source of this T cell receptor (beta chain) is a study of human T cells and chemical hapten exposure. On the study more broadly: Patients, largely female, had alopecia areata, totalis or universalis.

Time point in this sample: patch test 2, 6 weeks after DPC sensitization. Treatment noted: therapeutic diphenylcyclopropenone sensitization with weekly scalp DPC. One entry per CDR3 protein results from TCRdb running MiXCR on the RACE reads. The sample yields approximately 91,000 distinct CDR3 sequences, about 9.9% seen once. The starting material was whole blood, obtained in connection with sensitization to the hapten diphenylcyclopropenone (DPC). This TCR was recovered from a man younger than 30 with alopecia areata. Some clones in this sample may be carry-over from other donors' samples.

This CDR3 is CAIPAGRGHVGTSYEQYV. The CDR3, as DNA: TGTGCCATCCCAGCGGGCAGGGGCCACGTTGGGACGTCCTACGAGCAGTACGTC. The chain combines TRBV7-9 with TRBJ2-7; D assignment may be TRBD1 or TRBD2 (6 bases each). CDR3 length: 18 amino acids. Germline V gene sequence: CDR1 SEHNR, CDR2 FQNEAQ (reference sequence). Trimming took off 10 bases at V and 1 base at J, with 29 bases between the two ends.